These 27 T cell receptor beta chains originate from one sample sequenced in a study of blood T cell repertoires in COVID-19. The method was immunoSEQ multiplex PCR; TCRdb's version includes in-frame clones alone and lacks a portion of them. Among more than 100,000 clones listed, 84% were seen once. Sequences were obtained from peripheral blood. These receptors originate from an elderly woman with acute or convalescent COVID-19.

The chain employs TRBV19 and TRBJ1-5, with D hard to call. CDR1 and CDR2 from the germline V gene are LNHDA and SQIVND (reference sequence). This CDR3 region has 16 residues. Trimming removed 3 bases from V and 1 base from J, with 13 bases in between. CDR3 loop: CASSIIGRGSNQPQHF. The CDR3 region has the DNA TGTGCCAGTAGTATCATCGGTCGCGGGAGCAATCAGCCCCAGCATTTT.

This clone was observed a handful of times. The chain recombines TRBV12-3 or TRBV12-4 with TRBJ1-2, with 7 bases aligning to TRBD1. The CDR3 sequence is 13 residues long. After removal of 3 bases from V and 4 bases from J, the junction contained 2 bases not matched to a gene. The CDR3 reads CASSLGTVYGYTF. The CDR3 bases are TGTGCCAGCAGTTTGGGGACAGTCTATGGCTACACCTTC.

The V call is TRBV25-1, the J call TRBJ2-5; D is possibly TRBD2 (6 bases). Trimming cost V 2 bases and J 5 bases, with 12 bases left between them. This CDR3 spans 14 amino acids. The V gene's germline CDR1 is MGHDK and CDR2 SYGVNS. The CDR3 nucleotides are TGTGCCAGCAGTGAACACGGGAGCGCTGAGACCCAGTACTTC. Translated: CASSEHGSAETQYF. The whole variable domain, remainder taken from reference TRBV25-1 and TRBJ2-5, is EADIYQTPRYLVIGTGKKITLECSQTMGHDKMYWYQQDPGMELHLIHYSYGVNSTEKGDLSSESTVSRIRTEHFPLTLESARPSHTSQYLCASSEHGSAETQYFGPGTRLLVL.

This clone occurred once. The V gene is TRBV7-2, the J gene TRBJ2-7; TRBD1 agrees at 8 bases. The junction had 5 bases not matched to a gene; V was cut back by 6 bases and J by 1 base. The CDR3 extends over 14 amino acids. Germline V gene sequence: CDR1 SGHTA, CDR2 FQGNSA. The CDR3 region is CASRLTGESYEQYF. The DNA of the CDR3 is TGTGCCAGCAGGCTGACAGGGGAATCCTACGAGCAGTACTTC.

The chain has TRBV21-1 and TRBJ1-6. TRBV21-1 is annotated as a pseudogene. The CDR3 consists of 15 residues. The CDR3 region is CASSKQDRSDSPLHF. The CDR3 DNA reads TGTGCCAGCAGCAAACAGGACCGTAGCGATTCACCCCTCCACTTT.

This sequence joins TRBV5-1 and TRBJ1-1; D unclear. V was cut by 3 bases and J by 3 bases, with 18 bases left in between. Germline CDR1 and CDR2: SGHRS and YFSETQ. This CDR3 is 16 amino acids long. The CDR3 DNA follows: TGCGCCAGCAGCTCACGTGCCGGTGTGATGGACACTGAAGCTTTCTTT. Translated, it gives CASSSRAGVMDTEAFF.

The chain links TRBV6-1 to TRBJ2-7; D ambiguous. Between the trimmed V and J ends, which lost 2 bases and 6 bases, there was a span of 11 bases. From germline, CDR1 is MNHNS and CDR2 SASEGT. CDR3 length: 13 residues. The CDR3 DNA is TGTGCCAGCAGTGAAATCCCGTCCGGCGAGCAGTACTTC. Protein sequence: CASSEIPSGEQYF.

The chain carries TRBV2 and TRBJ1-6, with 9 bases identical to TRBD1. The length of the CDR3 is 16 residues. Per the germline V gene, CDR1 is SNHLY and CDR2 is FYNNEI. V dropped 6 bases and J dropped 2; count of bases not matched to a gene: 5. CDR3: CASRGQGRTYNSPLHF. CDR3 DNA: TGTGCCAGCAGAGGACAGGGGAGGACCTATAATTCACCCCTCCACTTT.

The V call is TRBV13, the J call TRBJ2-1, with 12 bases fitting TRBD2. The CDR3 covers 16 residues. Germline loops: CDR1 PRHDT, CDR2 FYEKMQ (reference sequence). V lost 3 bases to trimming and J lost 4 bases; unmatched junction nucleotides: 4. This CDR3 is CASSLGLAGPYNEQFF. The CDR3 coding sequence is TGTGCCAGCAGCTTGGGACTAGCGGGCCCTTACAATGAGCAGTTCTTC.

The CDR3 protein is CASSRKLAADSYNEQFF. As DNA, the CDR3 is TGTGCCAGCTCACGGAAACTAGCGGCAGACTCCTACAATGAGCAGTTCTTC. The V gene is TRBV18, the J gene TRBJ2-1; 8 nucleotides match TRBD2. V lost 4 bases and J lost 0; bases outside the gene matches: 8. This CDR3 is built from 17 residues. Germline loops: CDR1 KGHSH, CDR2 LQKENI.

The chain combines TRBV19 with TRBJ1-5, with TRBD1 matching 10 bases. After removal of 10 bases from V and 4 bases from J, the junction contained 10 bases not matched to a gene. This CDR3 contains 15 residues. Germline V gene sequence: CDR1 LNHDA, CDR2 SQIVND (reference sequence). CDR3 DNA: TGTGCCACACAATTGGGGACAGGGGCGAATCAGCCCCAGCATTTT. Translation gives CATQLGTGANQPQHF.

In DNA form, the CDR3 reads TGTGCCAGCAGCTTAACAGGGGGCTACACTGAAGCTTTCTTT. Translated: CASSLTGGYTEAFF. J is TRBJ1-1 and V is TRBV11-3; 9 nucleotides agree with TRBD1. V shed 2 bases and J 3 bases; nucleotides not matched to a gene: 1. CDR3 size: 14 residues. Germline V CDR1 and CDR2: SGHNT, YENEEA.

V usage is TRBV7-9 and J usage is TRBJ2-3, with a tentative D call TRBD2 (5 bases). This CDR3 comprises 15 residues. V gave up 2 bases and J gave up 1 base, with 10 bases separating them. CDR1 and CDR2 from the germline V gene are SEHNR and FQNEAQ (reference sequence). In nucleotides, the CDR3 is TGTGCCAGCAGCTTATGGGAGAGGGGCACAGATACGCAGTATTTT. Translation gives CASSLWERGTDTQYF.

V is TRBV9 and J is TRBJ1-3; D uncertain. Germline assignment: CDR1 SGDLS and CDR2 YYNGEE. V lost 0 bases, J lost 1 base, and 5 bases lay in between. The CDR3 is 14 residues long. This CDR3 reads CASSVGASGNTIYF. CDR3 bases: TGTGCCAGCAGCGTAGGGGCTTCTGGAAACACCATATATTTT.

This clone was found once. J is TRBJ1-1 and V is TRBV19, with D possibly TRBD1 on 6 matching bases. Germline V gene data show CDR1 as LNHDA and CDR2 as SQIVND (reference sequence). The germline V and J ends were trimmed by 2 bases and 4 bases, with 11 bases remaining between them. The length of the CDR3 is 14 residues. The CDR3 nucleotides are TGTGCCAGTAGTATAAGTCAGGGGCCCACTGAAGCTTTCTTT. Protein product: CASSISQGPTEAFF.

The chain combines TRBV11-2 with TRBJ1-1, with TRBD1 as a possible D gene (5 bases). This CDR3 is 15 amino acids long. The ends were cut back, 1 base at V and 0 bases at J, with 9 bases in the middle. Germline values: CDR1 SGHAT, CDR2 FQNNGV. CDR3 residues: CASSLGRTMNTEAFF. Written as DNA, the CDR3 is TGTGCCAGCAGCTTAGGGCGGACAATGAACACTGAAGCTTTCTTT.

The rearrangement uses TRBV12-3 or TRBV12-4 and TRBJ2-1; D gene unclear. There are 13 residues in the CDR3. Trimming left V 3 bases short and J 6 bases short, with 9 bases between. CDR3 residues: CASSFPNINEQFF. CDR3 in DNA: TGTGCCAGCAGTTTCCCTAATATCAATGAGCAGTTCTTC.

This clone was observed a single time. The V call is TRBV19, the J call TRBJ1-3; 9 nucleotides agree with TRBD1. The junction had 5 bases not matched to a gene; V was cut back by 5 bases and J by 0 bases. Germline V gives CDR1 LNHDA, CDR2 SQIVND (reference sequence). This CDR3 is 16 amino acids long. The CDR3 sequence is CASSPSDRGSGNTIYF. Written as DNA, the CDR3 is TGTGCCAGTAGTCCCTCGGACAGGGGCTCTGGAAACACCATATATTTT.

The rearrangement links TRBV11-2 to TRBJ1-3; D unclear. Deletions cut 4 bases from V and 5 bases from J, with 6 bases between. CDR1 is SGHAT and CDR2 is FQNNGV in the germline V gene. This CDR3 region has 12 residues. The CDR3 DNA reads as TGTGCCAGCAGCTATGACAGAAACACCATATATTTT. Its protein product is CASSYDRNTIYF.

This chain connects TRBV11-3 to TRBJ2-7; 9 positions agree with TRBD1. There are 14 residues in the CDR3. Per germline, CDR1 SGHNT and CDR2 YENEEA. Trimming at V came to 5 bases and at J to 6 bases, leaving 8 bases not matched to a gene. The CDR3 region is CASSIRDRDPEQYF. The DNA of the CDR3 is TGTGCCAGCAGCATTAGGGACAGGGATCCCGAGCAGTACTTC. Filled out from reference TRBV11-3 and TRBJ2-7, the complete variable domain reads EAGVVQSPRYKIIEKKQPVAFWCNPISGHNTLYWYLQNLGQGPELLIRYENEEAVDDSQLPKDRFSAERLKGVDSTLKIQPAELGDSAVYLCASSIRDRDPEQYFGPGTRLTVT.

The chain is built from TRBV5-4 and TRBJ2-3; a weak D match, TRBD2 (5 bases). V lost 2 bases, J lost 11 bases, and 9 bases lay in between. Germline V gene sequence: CDR1 SGHNT, CDR2 YYREEE (reference sequence). The CDR3 consists of 11 residues. CDR3 in DNA: TGTGCCAGCAGCTTCGGGGTGGGGCAGTATTTT. This codes for CASSFGVGQYF.

This chain links TRBV6-5 with TRBJ1-3, with D tentatively TRBD1 (5 bases). The ends were cut back, 2 bases at V and 9 bases at J, with 11 bases in the middle. Germline CDR1 MNHEY, CDR2 SVGAGI. This CDR3 region has 13 residues. The CDR3 loop reads CASSYLQGGTIYF. The DNA for the CDR3 is TGTGCCAGCAGTTACCTTCAGGGAGGCACCATATATTTT.

J is TRBJ2-4 and V is TRBV6-1; TRBD2 is a possible D gene (6 bases). The germline V gene has CDR1 MNHNS and CDR2 SASEGT. Trimming shortened V by 2 bases and J by 0 bases, and 20 bases separated the two germline ends. The CDR3 consists of 19 residues. CDR3 in DNA: TGTGCCAGCAGTGAAATAGCCAGGGAAAGCGGGCTAGCCAAAAACATTCAGTACTTC. Translation: CASSEIARESGLAKNIQYF.

The chain uses TRBV18 and TRBJ2-5, with 7 bases that match TRBD1. The CDR3 length is 13 residues. Germline-derived CDR1 and CDR2 are KGHSH and LQKENI. Trimming at V came to 3 bases and at J to 5 bases, leaving 3 bases not matched to a gene. The CDR3 DNA reads as TGTGCCAGCTCACCCGACAGGGCCGAGACCCAGTACTTC. Amino acids: CASSPDRAETQYF.

The rearrangement joins TRBV4-1 to TRBJ2-3; 11 nucleotides line up with TRBD2. Germline V gene lookup returns CDR1 MGHRA and CDR2 YSYEKL. With 3 bases clipped from V and 4 bases from J, the junction kept 3 bases outside the gene matches. The CDR3 contains 15 residues. The CDR3 coding sequence is TGCGCCAGCAGCCAGATAGCGGGGGGGGCAGATACGCAGTATTTT. Protein: CASSQIAGGADTQYF.

This sequence joins TRBV30 and TRBJ1-5; tentative D call: TRBD1 (5 bases). There are 13 residues in the CDR3. Trimming pared 5 bases from V and 1 base from J, leaving 9 bases between. Germline V lookup: CDR1 GTSNPN, CDR2 SVGIG (reference sequence). The CDR3 protein is CAWDRGSNQPQHF. As DNA, the CDR3 is TGTGCCTGGGACAGAGGGAGCAATCAGCCCCAGCATTTT.

The chain joins TRBV29-1 to TRBJ1-2; D is undetermined. Trimming left V 3 bases short and J 3 bases short, with 11 bases between. The CDR3 is made up of 13 amino acids. From germline, CDR1 is SQVTM and CDR2 ANQGSEA. CDR3 loop: CSVDSAQYYGYTF. The CDR3 DNA follows: TGCAGCGTTGATTCGGCACAGTACTATGGCTACACCTTC. Complete variable domain (other parts from reference TRBV29-1 and TRBJ1-2): SAVISQKPSRDICQRGTSLTIQCQVDSQVTMMFWYRQQPGQSLTLIATANQGSEATYESGFVIDKFPISRPNLTFSTLTVSNMSPEDSSIYLCSVDSAQYYGYTFGSGTRLTVV.